This T cell receptor beta chain was found in a study of T cell changes during pregnancy in multiple sclerosis. Method: immunoSEQ multiplex PCR; TCRdb's copy keeps in-frame clones and lacks some. In the table there are some 74,000 clones, 80% to 95% of which are singletons. The V gene's germline CDR1 is SQVTM and CDR2 ANQGSEA. The CDR3 is made up of 12 amino acids. Unmatched junction bases numbered 4, after V lost 7 bases and J lost 6 bases. This chain connects TRBV29-1 to TRBJ1-2; 11 positions match TRBD1. The sample was peripheral blood, taken after pregnancy. The receptor was isolated from a female donor in good health, enrolled as a control in a pregnancy study. CDR3 sequence (DNA): TGCAGCGCCCGGACAGGGGGCGATGGCTACACCTTC. Translated: CSARTGGDGYTF.